Each of the 30 T cell receptor beta chains below was sequenced from the same sample in a study of T cell repertoires in cytomegalovirus infection. TCRdb redid the calling of the reads with MiXCR, one entry per CDR3 protein. The sample consists of approximately 180,000 distinct CDR3 sequences, 9.5% of them appearing once. The sequencing input was PBMCs. These TCRs come from a human donor in good health (CMV status not recorded). Some clones in this sample may be carry-over from other donors' samples.

This rearrangement joins TRBV28 to TRBJ2-1; D call uncertain. The CDR3 is 10 residues long. The germline CDR1 and CDR2 sequences are MDHEN and SYDVKM. V lost 5 bases to trimming and J lost 9 bases, with 5 bases between them. CDR3 loop: CASSKGEQFF. The CDR3 bases are TGTGCCAGCAGTAAAGGTGAGCAGTTCTTC.

This clonotype was recorded a few times. The chain has TRBV7-2 and TRBJ2-5; no definite D call. The CDR3 loop spans 12 amino acids. Germline V lookup: CDR1 SGHTA, CDR2 FQGNSA. V shed 5 bases and J shed 4 bases, with 8 bases lying between them. CDR3 sequence reads: CASSRLLETQYF. DNA of the CDR3: TGTGCCAGCAGCCGATTGTTAGAGACCCAGTACTTC.

The chain uses TRBV2 and TRBJ2-7, with 8 bases aligning to TRBD1. The germline CDR1 and CDR2 sequences are SNHLY and FYNNEI. This CDR3 has 12 amino acids. V was pared by 6 bases and J by 5 bases, with 3 bases of the junction left unmatched. In DNA form, the CDR3 reads TGTGCCAGCAGGGGACAGGTCGACGAGCAGTACTTC. Encoded protein: CASRGQVDEQYF.

This clonotype was detected a few times. The chain couples TRBV28 to TRBJ1-1, with D maybe TRBD1 (5 bases). Germline CDR1 MDHEN, CDR2 SYDVKM. V was trimmed by 7 bases and J by 5 bases, leaving 14 bases between them. This CDR3 comprises 13 residues. DNA for the CDR3: TGTGCCAGCAAGACGGGGGGGAGGACTGAAGCTTTCTTT. It translates to CASKTGGRTEAFF.

This clonotype was seen many times. This chain connects TRBV2 to TRBJ2-1; 7 bases fit TRBD2. Trimming removed 6 bases from V and 10 bases from J; junction bases left unmatched: 12. The CDR3 loop spans 14 amino acids. CDR1 SNHLY and CDR2 FYNNEI come from the germline V gene. For the CDR3, the DNA is TGTGCCAGCAGGGAAAGCGGGATAACCGGGGAGCAGTTCTTC. Translated: CASRESGITGEQFF.

There are many counts of this clonotype. This chain connects TRBV12-3 or TRBV12-4 to TRBJ2-3; D gene ambiguous. This CDR3 has 13 residues. V was shortened by 2 bases and J by 3 bases, with 6 bases between the two germline ends. The CDR3 DNA reads as TGTGCCAGCAGTTTATGGGAAACAGATACGCAGTATTTT. Translation gives CASSLWETDTQYF.

V and J are TRBV5-6 and TRBJ1-1, with D perhaps TRBD1 (6 bases). The CDR3 totals 13 residues. Germline CDR1 SGHDT, CDR2 YYEEEE. V lost 4 bases and J lost 10, with 17 bases in between. The CDR3 here is CASSTRTARRAFF. The CDR3 nucleotides are TGTGCCAGCAGCACCCGGACAGCCCGGAGAGCTTTCTTT.

This clonotype was recorded a few times. The gene calls are TRBV15 and TRBJ2-1, with 8 bases matching TRBD2. The CDR3 loop spans 16 amino acids. The germline CDR1 and CDR2 sequences are LNHNV and YYDKDF (reference sequence). V shed 5 bases, J shed 6 bases, and the junction held 12 bases outside the gene matches. Here the CDR3 DNA reads TGTGCCACCAGCTCCCAACCGGGACTAGGTGGCAATGAGCAGTTCTTC. This codes for CATSSQPGLGGNEQFF.

This clonotype showed up just a few times. CDR3 residues: CASSQDLTRADTQYF. In nucleotides, the CDR3 is TGCGCCAGCAGCCAAGATTTAACTCGGGCAGATACGCAGTATTTT. The chain carries TRBV4-3 and TRBJ2-3; the D is unclear. V was trimmed by 0 bases and J by 4 bases, leaving 11 bases between them. In germline, CDR1 is LGHNA, CDR2 YSLEER. The CDR3 runs 15 residues.

Concerning this clonotype: No conserved phenylalanine or tryptophan is present at the end of the CDR3, so a read error is the likely explanation. The limits of the CDR3 on the DNA are not certain, so only TCRdb's listed CDR3 is given. This chain links TRBV6-1 with TRBJ1-3. The germline V gene encodes CDR1 MNHNS and CDR2 SASEGT. Ends included, the CDR3 has 13 residues. The CDR3 is CASQEYSGNTLYC.

This sequence joins TRBV7-6 and TRBJ2-1; TRBD2 matches at 15 bases. This CDR3 has 13 residues. Germline CDR1 and CDR2: SGHVS and FNYEAQ. Trimming removed 11 bases from V and 6 bases from J; junction bases left unmatched: 2. Here the CDR3 reads CAGLAGGPNEQFF. The CDR3 DNA sequence: TGTGCCGGACTAGCGGGGGGGCCCAATGAGCAGTTCTTC.

This clonotype was seen many times. The V and J genes are TRBV28 and TRBJ1-5; 10 bases are a match to TRBD1. Trimming cost V 7 bases and J 5 bases; bases outside gene matches: 8. From germline, CDR1 is MDHEN and CDR2 SYDVKM. The CDR3 length is 15 residues. The CDR3 nucleotides are TGTGCCAGCACGACAGGGGGCCTTCAAGATCAGCCCCAGCATTTT. This gives the protein CASTTGGLQDQPQHF.

This clonotype was picked up many times. The chain couples TRBV28 to TRBJ2-5; 11 positions match TRBD2. J was trimmed by 3 bases and V by 3 bases; bases with no gene match: 12. This CDR3 contains 18 residues. Germline V gene sequence: CDR1 MDHEN, CDR2 SYDVKM. The CDR3 sequence: CASSFDAASGGSKETQYF. The CDR3 coding sequence is TGTGCCAGCAGTTTCGACGCGGCTAGCGGGGGGTCCAAAGAGACCCAGTACTTC.

This clonotype was found a few times. This chain uses TRBV6-2 or TRBV6-3 with TRBJ1-5; no firm D call. The CDR3 contains 13 residues. The V end was cut by 7 bases, the J end by 7 bases, with 14 bases between. Germline-derived CDR1 and CDR2 are MNHEY and SVGEGT. CDR3 in DNA: TGTGCCAGCACCCCGGAGGGAAAGCAGCCCCAGCATTTT. This encodes CASTPEGKQPQHF.

This clonotype was detected many times. The V gene is TRBV7-2, the J gene TRBJ1-1; D is undetermined. This CDR3 has 14 residues. V was clipped by 1 base and J by 3 bases, with 9 bases between them. Per germline, CDR1 SGHTA and CDR2 FQGNSA. The DNA of the CDR3 is TGTGCCAGCAGCTTAGATGGCGGCTACACTGAAGCTTTCTTT. Its translation is CASSLDGGYTEAFF.

The sample holds many counts of this clonotype. The CDR3 sequence: CASSPDISGANVLTF. Written as DNA, the CDR3 is TGTGCCAGCAGCCCCGATATCTCTGGGGCCAACGTCCTGACTTTC. V gene TRBV7-2 combines with J gene TRBJ2-6; the D is unclear. Germline loops: CDR1 SGHTA, CDR2 FQGNSA. V dropped 5 bases and J dropped 0 bases, with 8 bases sitting between them. This CDR3 has 15 amino acids.

This clonotype has ten or more counts. The chain uses TRBV7-2 and TRBJ2-1; 12 nucleotides match TRBD2. The CDR3 has 20 amino acids. The V gene end was trimmed by 3 bases and the J gene end by 1 base; junction bases not matched to a gene: 13. The germline CDR1 and CDR2 sequences are SGHTA and FQGNSA. The CDR3 DNA reads TGTGCCAGCAGCTTCCCTCGGTCGACTAGCGGGAGTGAGTCCTACAATGAGCAGTTCTTC. This gives the protein CASSFPRSTSGSESYNEQFF.

This clonotype has ten or more counts. CDR3 residues: CATSSSGGQGTYEQYF. CDR3 coding DNA: TGTGCCACCAGCAGCAGTGGGGGACAGGGAACCTACGAGCAGTACTTC. The chain employs TRBV15 and TRBJ2-7, with TRBD1 matching 9 bases. The trim removed 3 bases at V and 2 bases at J, leaving 8 bases unmatched. The CDR3 is made up of 16 amino acids. CDR1 is LNHNV, CDR2 YYDKDF, per germline (reference sequence).

This clonotype has ten or more counts. This rearrangement joins TRBV7-2 to TRBJ2-7; 11 bases fit TRBD2. This CDR3 comprises 15 residues. Germline values: CDR1 SGHTA, CDR2 FQGNSA. The junction had 4 bases not matched to a gene; V was cut back by 5 bases and J by 1 base. CDR3 in DNA: TGTGCCAGCAGCGTCTTAGCGGGAGGGTCCTACGAGCAGTACTTC. Protein: CASSVLAGGSYEQYF.

J is TRBJ2-7 and V is TRBV10-3; weak D call: TRBD2 (6 bases). Trimming removed 3 bases at V and 3 bases at J, with 9 bases between. Germline CDR1 reads ENHRY; CDR2 reads SYGVKD. The CDR3 has 13 amino acids. CDR3 DNA: TGTGCCATCAGTGATCGGGGAGGCTACGAGCAGTACTTC. Amino acids: CAISDRGGYEQYF.

The table lists this clonotype with many counts. V and J are TRBV12-3 or TRBV12-4 and TRBJ2-1; 8 bases agree with TRBD1. J was trimmed by 15 bases and V by 8 bases; bases with no gene match: 12. This CDR3 has 12 amino acids. The CDR3 is CASGQGGLQPFF. CDR3 DNA sequence: TGTGCCAGCGGACAGGGTGGGTTGCAACCGTTCTTC.

This clonotype showed up just a few times. The gene calls are TRBV5-4 and TRBJ2-3; 9 bases line up with TRBD2. Germline V CDR1 and CDR2: SGHNT, YYREEE (reference sequence). This CDR3 contains 16 residues. J was trimmed by 2 bases and V by 4 bases; bases with no gene match: 8. For the CDR3, the DNA is TGTGCCAGCAGCAAAGGACTAGCGAAGATCACAGATACGCAGTATTTT. It translates to CASSKGLAKITDTQYF.

This clonotype was picked up many times. The chain is built from TRBV6-2 or TRBV6-3 and TRBJ1-4; 8 positions agree with TRBD1. This CDR3 has 16 residues. V was pared by 5 bases and J by 6 bases, with 11 bases of the junction left unmatched. Germline lookup yields CDR1 MNHEY and CDR2 SVGEGT. The CDR3 loop reads CASSTGWTGSDEKLFF. CDR3 in DNA: TGTGCCAGCAGTACGGGATGGACAGGGTCGGATGAAAAACTGTTTTTT.

This clonotype was picked up many times. The chain links TRBV7-3 to TRBJ2-3, with a possible D match to TRBD2 (6 bases). The CDR3 sequence is 15 residues long. V gave up 5 bases and J gave up 2 bases, with 14 bases separating them. Germline V gene lookup returns CDR1 SGHTA and CDR2 FQGTGA. The CDR3 nucleotides read TGTGCCAGCAGCGGCCGCGGGGCTCACACAGATACGCAGTATTTT. Translating it yields CASSGRGAHTDTQYF.

This clonotype was counted between two and nine times. V usage is TRBV5-5 and J usage is TRBJ2-3; D not resolved. The CDR3 is 15 residues long. Trimming shortened V by 0 bases and J by 1 base, and 9 bases separated the two germline ends. Germline V gene data show CDR1 as SGHKS and CDR2 as YYEKEE (reference sequence). CDR3 nucleotides: TGTGCCAGCAGCTTGGCGGCTGTAGGCACAGATACGCAGTATTTT. Translation gives CASSLAAVGTDTQYF.

This clonotype was seen ten or more times. V gene TRBV7-2 combines with J gene TRBJ1-6; 8 bases align to TRBD1. The germline gives CDR1 SGHTA, CDR2 FQGNSA. CDR3 length: 15 amino acids. After removal of 4 bases from V and 7 bases from J, the junction contained 6 bases not matched to a gene. This chain's CDR3 is CASSYRQGRNSPLHF. As DNA, the CDR3 is TGTGCCAGCAGCTACAGACAGGGGAGAAATTCACCCCTCCACTTT.

In this sample, this clonotype turned up many times. This chain links TRBV7-2 with TRBJ2-2; D is unresolved. The germline gives CDR1 SGHTA, CDR2 FQGNSA. This CDR3 is built from 14 residues. Trimming left V 0 bases short and J 6 bases short, with 8 bases between. CDR3 in DNA: TGTGCCAGCAGCTTAGCGAATCTGGCCGGGGAGCTGTTTTTT. Encoded protein: CASSLANLAGELFF.

This clonotype was counted at least ten times. The rearrangement joins TRBV10-3 to TRBJ1-2, with 7 bases that match TRBD1. J lost 0 bases, V lost 10 bases, and 8 bases had no gene match. Germline values: CDR1 ENHRY, CDR2 SYGVKD. This CDR3 comprises 14 residues. Written as DNA, the CDR3 is TGTGCCAGCCAATTGCAGGGGGCTAACTATGGCTACACCTTC. Translated: CASQLQGANYGYTF.

This clonotype was recorded many times. The rearrangement joins TRBV7-2 to TRBJ1-4; the match to TRBD1 covers 8 bases. The CDR3 is 14 residues long. Germline CDR1 is SGHTA and CDR2 is FQGNSA. With 2 bases clipped from V and 8 bases from J, the junction kept 4 bases outside the gene matches. The DNA for the CDR3 is TGTGCCAGCAGCTTACAGGGGGCGCAGGAAAAACTGTTTTTT. This sequence encodes CASSLQGAQEKLFF.

This clonotype has just a few counts. The rearrangement joins TRBV7-6 to TRBJ2-1, with 13 bases matching TRBD2. The germline V gene has CDR1 SGHVS and CDR2 FNYEAQ. J lost 1 base, V lost 0 bases, and 0 bases had no gene match. The CDR3 loop spans 17 amino acids. In DNA, the CDR3 is TGTGCCAGCAGCTTAGCACTAGCGGGAGGGTCCTACAATGAGCAGTTCTTC. Translated: CASSLALAGGSYNEQFF.